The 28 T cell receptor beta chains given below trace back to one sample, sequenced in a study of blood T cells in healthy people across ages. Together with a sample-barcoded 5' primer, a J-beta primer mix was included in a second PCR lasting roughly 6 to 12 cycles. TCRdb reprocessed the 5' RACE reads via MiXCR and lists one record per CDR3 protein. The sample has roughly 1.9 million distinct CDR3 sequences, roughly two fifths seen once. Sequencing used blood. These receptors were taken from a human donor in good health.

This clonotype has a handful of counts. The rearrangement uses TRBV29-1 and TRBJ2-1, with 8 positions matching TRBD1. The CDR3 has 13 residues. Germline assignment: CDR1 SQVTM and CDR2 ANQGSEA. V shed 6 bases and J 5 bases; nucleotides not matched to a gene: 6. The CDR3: CSVVTGVDNEQFF. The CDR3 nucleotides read TGCAGCGTAGTGACAGGGGTTGACAATGAGCAGTTCTTC.

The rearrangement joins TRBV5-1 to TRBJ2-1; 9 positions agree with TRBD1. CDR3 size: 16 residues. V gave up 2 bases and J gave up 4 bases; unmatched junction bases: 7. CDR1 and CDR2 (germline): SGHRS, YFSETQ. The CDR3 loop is CASSLNTGGTYNEQFF. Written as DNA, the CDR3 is TGCGCCAGCAGCTTAAACACAGGGGGCACGTACAATGAGCAGTTCTTC.

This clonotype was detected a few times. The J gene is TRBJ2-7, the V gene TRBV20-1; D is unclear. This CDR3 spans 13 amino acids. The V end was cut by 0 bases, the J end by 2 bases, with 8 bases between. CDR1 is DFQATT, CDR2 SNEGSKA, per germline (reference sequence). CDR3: CSAREWQAYEQYF. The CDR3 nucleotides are TGCAGTGCTAGAGAATGGCAGGCCTACGAGCAGTACTTC.

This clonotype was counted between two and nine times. CDR3 nucleotide sequence: TGTGCCAGCAGCTTAATAGGCAGGGAATATTCACCCCTCCACTTT. It encodes CASSLIGREYSPLHF. V is TRBV7-3 and J is TRBJ1-6; a weak D match, TRBD1 (5 bases). V shed 1 base and J shed 8 bases, with 12 bases lying between them. The CDR3 covers 15 residues. Looked up from germline, CDR1 is SGHTA and CDR2 is FQGTGA.

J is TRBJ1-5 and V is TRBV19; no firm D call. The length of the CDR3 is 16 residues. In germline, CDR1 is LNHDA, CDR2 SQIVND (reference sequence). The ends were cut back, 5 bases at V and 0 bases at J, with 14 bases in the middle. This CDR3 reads CASSYLGPYSNQPQHF. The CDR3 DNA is TGTGCCAGTAGTTACTTAGGACCTTATAGCAATCAGCCCCAGCATTTT.

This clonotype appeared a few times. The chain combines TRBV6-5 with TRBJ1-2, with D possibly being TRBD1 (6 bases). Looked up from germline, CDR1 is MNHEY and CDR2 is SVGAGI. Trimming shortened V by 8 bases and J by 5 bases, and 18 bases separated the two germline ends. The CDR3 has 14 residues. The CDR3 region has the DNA TGTGCCAGCCACCGAGGGGGGCCGGGGTATGGCTACACCTTC. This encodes CASHRGGPGYGYTF.

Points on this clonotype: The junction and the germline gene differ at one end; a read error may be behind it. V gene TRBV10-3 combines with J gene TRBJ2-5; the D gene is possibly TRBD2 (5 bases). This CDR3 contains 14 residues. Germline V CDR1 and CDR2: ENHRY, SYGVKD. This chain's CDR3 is CTISEEVSRETQYF. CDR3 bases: TGTACCATCAGTGAGGAGGTGTCGCGGGAGACCCAGTACTTC.

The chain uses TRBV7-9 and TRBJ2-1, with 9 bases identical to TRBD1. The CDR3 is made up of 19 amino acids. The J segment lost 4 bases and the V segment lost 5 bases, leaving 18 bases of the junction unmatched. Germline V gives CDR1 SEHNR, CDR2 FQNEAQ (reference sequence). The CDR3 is CASSPRISPGTGLYNEQFF. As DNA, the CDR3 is TGTGCCAGCAGCCCCCGAATATCGCCCGGGACAGGGTTGTACAATGAGCAGTTCTTC.

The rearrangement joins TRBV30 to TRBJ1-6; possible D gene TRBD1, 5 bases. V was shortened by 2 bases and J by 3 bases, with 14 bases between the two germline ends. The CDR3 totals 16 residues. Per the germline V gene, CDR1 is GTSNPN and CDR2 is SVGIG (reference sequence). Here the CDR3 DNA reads TGTGCCTGGAGTATGACAGCTCCGAGCTATAATTCACCCCTCCACTTT. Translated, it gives CAWSMTAPSYNSPLHF.

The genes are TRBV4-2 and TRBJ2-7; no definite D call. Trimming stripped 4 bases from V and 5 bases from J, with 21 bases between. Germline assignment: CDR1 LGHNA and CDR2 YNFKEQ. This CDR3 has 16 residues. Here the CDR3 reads CASSPVGANLVNEQYF. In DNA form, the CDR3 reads TGTGCCAGCAGCCCAGTGGGCGCTAACTTGGTCAACGAGCAGTACTTC.

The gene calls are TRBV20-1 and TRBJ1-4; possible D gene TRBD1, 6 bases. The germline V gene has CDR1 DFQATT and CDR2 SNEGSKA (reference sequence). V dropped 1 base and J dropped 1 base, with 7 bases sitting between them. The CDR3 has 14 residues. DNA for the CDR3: TGCAGTGCTAGAGCAGGGGTAACTAATGAAAAACTGTTTTTT. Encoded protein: CSARAGVTNEKLFF.

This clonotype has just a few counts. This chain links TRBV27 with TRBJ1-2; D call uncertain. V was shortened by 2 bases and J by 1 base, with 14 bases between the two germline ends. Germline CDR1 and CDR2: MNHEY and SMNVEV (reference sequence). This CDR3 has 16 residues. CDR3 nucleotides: TGTGCCAGCAGTTTAATTGCCGGTAACTTTAACTATGGCTACACCTTC. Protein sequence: CASSLIAGNFNYGYTF.

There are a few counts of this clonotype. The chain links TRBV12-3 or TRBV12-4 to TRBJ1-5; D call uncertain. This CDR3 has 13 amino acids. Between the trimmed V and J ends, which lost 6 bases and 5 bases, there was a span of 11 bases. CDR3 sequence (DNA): TGTGCCAGCAGCTCCGACGGTTATCAGCCCCAGCATTTT. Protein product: CASSSDGYQPQHF.

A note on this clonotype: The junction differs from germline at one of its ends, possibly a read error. The CDR3 DNA reads as TGTACCAGCAGTCCCACGGGACAACCTTACGAGCAGTACTTC. Its protein product is CTSSPTGQPYEQYF. The V gene is TRBV27, the J gene TRBJ2-7; weak D call: TRBD1 (6 bases). The CDR3 runs 14 residues. Germline lookup yields CDR1 MNHEY and CDR2 SMNVEV (reference sequence).

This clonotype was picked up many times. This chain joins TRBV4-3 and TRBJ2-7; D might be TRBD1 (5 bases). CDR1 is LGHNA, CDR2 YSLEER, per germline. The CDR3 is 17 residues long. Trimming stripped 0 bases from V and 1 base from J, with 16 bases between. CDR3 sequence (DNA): TGCGCCAGCAGCCAAGAATTCTTAGGGGCCGTGTCCTACGAGCAGTACTTC. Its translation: CASSQEFLGAVSYEQYF.

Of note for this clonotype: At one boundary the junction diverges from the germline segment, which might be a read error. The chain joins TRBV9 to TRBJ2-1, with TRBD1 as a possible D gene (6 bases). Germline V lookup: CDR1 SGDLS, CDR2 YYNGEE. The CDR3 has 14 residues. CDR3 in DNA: TGTACCAGCAGTGCAGGGGAATTTTTCCATGAGCAGTTCTTC. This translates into CTSSAGEFFHEQFF.

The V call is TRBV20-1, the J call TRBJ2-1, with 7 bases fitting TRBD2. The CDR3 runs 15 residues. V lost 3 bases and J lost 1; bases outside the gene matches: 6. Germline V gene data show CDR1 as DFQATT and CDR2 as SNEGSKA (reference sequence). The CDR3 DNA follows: TGCAGTGCTAGGAGCCCTAGCGGTTCCTACAATGAGCAGTTCTTC. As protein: CSARSPSGSYNEQFF.

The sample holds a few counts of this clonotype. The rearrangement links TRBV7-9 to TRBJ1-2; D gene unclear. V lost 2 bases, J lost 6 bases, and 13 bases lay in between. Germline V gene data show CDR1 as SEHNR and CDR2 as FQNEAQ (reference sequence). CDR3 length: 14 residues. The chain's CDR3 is CASSLSEAGDGYTF. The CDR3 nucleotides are TGTGCCAGCAGCTTATCCGAGGCCGGGGATGGCTACACCTTC.

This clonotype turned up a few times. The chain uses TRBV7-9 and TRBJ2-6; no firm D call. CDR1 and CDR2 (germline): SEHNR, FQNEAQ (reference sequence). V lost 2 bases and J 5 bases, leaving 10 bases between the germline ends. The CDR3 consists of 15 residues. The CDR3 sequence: CASSLPGVWANVLTF. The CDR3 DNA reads TGTGCCAGCAGCTTACCGGGTGTCTGGGCCAACGTCCTGACTTTC. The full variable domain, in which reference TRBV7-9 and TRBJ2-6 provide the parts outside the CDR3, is DTGVSQNPRHKITKRGQNVTFRCDPISEHNRLYWYRQTLGQGPEFLTYFQNEAQLEKSRLLSDRFSAERPKGSFSTLEIQRTEQGDSAMYLCASSLPGVWANVLTFGAGSRLTVL.

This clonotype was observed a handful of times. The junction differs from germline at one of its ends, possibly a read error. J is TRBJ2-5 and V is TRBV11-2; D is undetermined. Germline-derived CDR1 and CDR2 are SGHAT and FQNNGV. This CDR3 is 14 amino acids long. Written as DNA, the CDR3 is TGTGCCAGCAGCTTAGGATTTCGGCAAGAGACCCGGTACTTC. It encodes CASSLGFRQETRYF.

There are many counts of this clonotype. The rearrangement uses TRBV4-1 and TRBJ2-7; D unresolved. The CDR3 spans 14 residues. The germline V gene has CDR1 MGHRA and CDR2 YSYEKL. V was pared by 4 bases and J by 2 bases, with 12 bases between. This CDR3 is CASSPAGTPYEQYF. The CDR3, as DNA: TGCGCCAGCAGCCCCGCAGGAACCCCCTACGAGCAGTACTTC.

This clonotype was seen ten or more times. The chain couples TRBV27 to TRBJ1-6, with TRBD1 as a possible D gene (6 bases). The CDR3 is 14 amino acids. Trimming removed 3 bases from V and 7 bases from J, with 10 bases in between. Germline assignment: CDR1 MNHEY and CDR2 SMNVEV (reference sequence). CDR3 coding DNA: TGTGCCAGCAGTTTTGCTCAGGGGAATTCACCCCTCCACTTT. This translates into CASSFAQGNSPLHF.

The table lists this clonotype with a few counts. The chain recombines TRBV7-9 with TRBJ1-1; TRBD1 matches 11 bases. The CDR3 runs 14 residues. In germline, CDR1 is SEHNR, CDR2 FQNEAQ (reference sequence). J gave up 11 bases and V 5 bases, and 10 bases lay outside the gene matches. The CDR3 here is CASSDADRGPSAFF. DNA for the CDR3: TGTGCCAGCAGCGACGCGGACAGGGGGCCATCTGCTTTCTTT.

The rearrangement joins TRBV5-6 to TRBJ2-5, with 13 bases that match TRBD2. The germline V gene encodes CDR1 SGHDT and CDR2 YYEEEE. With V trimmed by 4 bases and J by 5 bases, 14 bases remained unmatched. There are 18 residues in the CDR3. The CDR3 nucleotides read TGTGCCAGCAGCATAATACGCGGACTAGCGGGGGAAAGGGAGACCCAGTACTTC. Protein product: CASSIIRGLAGERETQYF.

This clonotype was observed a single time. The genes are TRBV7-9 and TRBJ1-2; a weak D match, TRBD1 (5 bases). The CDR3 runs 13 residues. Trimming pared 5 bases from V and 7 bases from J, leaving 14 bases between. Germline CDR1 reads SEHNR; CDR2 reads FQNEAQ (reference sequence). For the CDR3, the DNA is TGTGCCAGCAGCACTCAGGGACGGAGTGGCTACACCTTC. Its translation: CASSTQGRSGYTF.

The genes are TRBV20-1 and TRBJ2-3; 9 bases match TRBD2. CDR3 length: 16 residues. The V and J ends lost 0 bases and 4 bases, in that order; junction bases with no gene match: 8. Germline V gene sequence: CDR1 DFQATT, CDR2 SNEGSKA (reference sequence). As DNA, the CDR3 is TGCAGTGCTAGAGATCGGGTAGCGGGGGCGGCAGATACGCAGTATTTT. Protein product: CSARDRVAGAADTQYF.

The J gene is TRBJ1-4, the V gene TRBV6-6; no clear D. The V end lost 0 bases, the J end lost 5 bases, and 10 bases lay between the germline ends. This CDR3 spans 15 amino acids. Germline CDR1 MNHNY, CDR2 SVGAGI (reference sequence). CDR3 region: CASSYSDRGNEKLFF. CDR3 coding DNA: TGTGCCAGCAGTTACTCCGACCGAGGGAATGAAAAACTGTTTTTT.

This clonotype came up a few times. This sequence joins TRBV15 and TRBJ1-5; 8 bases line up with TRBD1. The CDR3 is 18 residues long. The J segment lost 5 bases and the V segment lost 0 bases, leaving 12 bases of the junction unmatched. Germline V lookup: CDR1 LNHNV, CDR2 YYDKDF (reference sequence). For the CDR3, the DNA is TGTGCCACCAGCAGAGATCCATTGACAGGGGACATTTATCAGCCCCAGCATTTT. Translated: CATSRDPLTGDIYQPQHF.